This T cell receptor (beta chain) came from a study of a mutant IDH1 vaccine in newly diagnosed glioma. In regard to this clone: What it recognizes is unknown.

Sequencing was performed with immunoSEQ multiplex PCR; in TCRdb, only in-frame clones are kept and a portion is missing. This sample carries tens of thousands of clones, roughly 78% of them seen once, and the ten largest clones take about 5.2%. Time point described: week 5, during vaccination. The investigators gave 300 ug of mutant IDH1 20-mer peptide in each vaccine dose, together with topical imiquimod. The length of the CDR3 is 18 residues. CDR1 MGHDK and CDR2 SYGVNS come from the germline V gene. Deletions cut 1 base from V and 5 bases from J, with 23 bases between. This TCR came from a man aged 50-59 years with glioma. The specimen comprised PBMCs, sampled from a glioma patient whose treatment included an IDH1 peptide vaccine. The chain employs TRBV25-1 and TRBJ2-5, with D maybe TRBD2 (6 bases). CDR3 in DNA: TGTGCCAGCAGTGAATTCCCCCGCGTCGGCGGGATTACGGAGACCCAGTACTTC. Amino acid sequence: CASSEFPRVGGITETQYF.